The 21 T cell receptor beta chains listed next were all sequenced from one sample in a study of preoperative IRX-2 immunotherapy in early breast cancer. Treatment specified: preoperative locoregional IRX-2 cytokine immunotherapy. The repertoire was sequenced with immunoSEQ multiplex PCR; TCRdb's copy has only in-frame clones and lacks some. Among more than 20,000 clones listed, around 75% were seen once. The input for sequencing was lymph node tissue, taken before IRX-2 immunotherapy. These receptors were taken from a human donor with breast cancer.

J is TRBJ1-5 and V is TRBV6-8; TRBD1 might be the D (6 bases). The CDR3 is made up of 15 amino acids. V lost 5 bases to trimming and J lost 6 bases, with 17 bases between them. Germline values: CDR1 MNHGY, CDR2 SAAAGT. CDR3 protein: CASSAAPGGGQPQHF. CDR3 DNA: TGTGCCAGCAGTGCCGCCCCGGGGGGCGGTCAGCCCCAGCATTTT.

The chain recombines TRBV6-8 with TRBJ1-2; TRBD1 matches 7 bases. CDR3 length: 15 residues. The germline CDR1 and CDR2 sequences are MNHGY and SAAAGT. The V and J ends lost 5 bases and 4 bases, in that order; junction bases with no gene match: 10. CDR3 nucleotides: TGTGCCAGCAGTAGCCAGGGGGACGGCTTCTATGGCTACACCTTC. Protein: CASSSQGDGFYGYTF.

The chain is built from TRBV7-1 and TRBJ1-2; 7 nucleotides match TRBD1. TRBV7-1 is an open reading frame, and its role is uncertain. CDR3 size: 13 residues. The trim removed 5 bases at V and 4 bases at J, leaving 4 bases unmatched. CDR3 sequence reads: CASSHRGSYGYTF. Here the CDR3 DNA reads TGTGCCAGCAGCCACAGGGGTAGCTATGGCTACACCTTC.

The CDR3 sequence is CASSLDRTNYGYTF. For the CDR3, the DNA is TGTGCCAGCAGTTTAGACAGGACAAACTATGGCTACACCTTC. The genes are TRBV28 and TRBJ1-2; a weak D match, TRBD1 (6 bases). Germline-derived CDR1 and CDR2 are MDHEN and SYDVKM. The germline V and J ends were trimmed by 2 bases and 2 bases, with 9 bases remaining between them. There are 14 residues in the CDR3.

CDR3 sequence: CASSLISGNTIYF. The CDR3 bases are TGCGCCAGCAGCCTGATCTCTGGAAACACCATATATTTT. The V gene is TRBV23-1, the J gene TRBJ1-3; D unresolved. TRBV23-1 is treated as an ORF (open reading frame) with a function not yet certain. V gave up 6 bases and J gave up 0 bases, with 6 bases separating them. CDR3 length equals 13 residues.

The chain is built from TRBV6-8 and TRBJ1-5; TRBD1 is a possible D gene (6 bases). From germline, CDR1 is MNHGY and CDR2 SAAAGT. V was shortened by 5 bases and J by 3 bases, with 14 bases between the two germline ends. This CDR3 has 15 amino acids. CDR3 nucleotides: TGTGCCAGCAGTGGCGGGACACTTTTCAATCAGCCCCAGCATTTT. The encoded protein is CASSGGTLFNQPQHF.

This clone has just a few counts. The genes are TRBV6-8 and TRBJ2-5; D tentatively fits TRBD1 or TRBD2 (7 bases each). Trimming cost V 8 bases and J 11 bases, with 27 bases left between them. CDR3 length: 15 residues. In germline, CDR1 is MNHGY, CDR2 SAAAGT. Here the CDR3 reads CASCWEGATVRSQYF. In DNA, the CDR3 is TGTGCCAGCTGTTGGGAGGGGGCGACGGTGCGGTCTCAGTACTTC.

The chain couples TRBV5-1 to TRBJ1-2; 9 bases fit TRBD1. Germline trimming cut 0 bases from V and 8 bases from J; bases unmatched to any gene: 14. Germline CDR1 reads SGHRS; CDR2 reads YFSETQ. The CDR3 is made up of 17 amino acids. The CDR3 here is CASSLAPDVQGAGGYTF. The DNA of the CDR3 is TGCGCCAGCAGCTTGGCCCCAGACGTACAGGGGGCTGGAGGCTACACCTTC.

This clone turned up a few times. CDR3 nucleotides: TGTGCCAGCAGCTTACTCTCTGGGGCCAACGTCCTGACTTTC. This translates into CASSLLSGANVLTF. The rearrangement links TRBV11-3 to TRBJ2-6, with unresolved D. CDR3 length equals 14 residues. CDR1 SGHNT and CDR2 YENEEA come from the germline V gene. Trimming took off 2 bases at V and 0 bases at J, with 2 bases between the two ends.

This chain links TRBV11-3 with TRBJ2-1, with D perhaps matching TRBD2 (6 bases). Deletions cut 5 bases from V and 11 bases from J, with 22 bases between. The CDR3 spans 15 residues. Germline-derived CDR1 and CDR2 are SGHNT and YENEEA. The CDR3, as DNA: TGTGCCAGCAGCCCTCGGGGGATCGGGGCCCAAAAGCAGTTCTTC. Translated: CASSPRGIGAQKQFF.

The gene calls are TRBV30 and TRBJ1-1; no firm D call. The CDR3 contains 11 residues. The germline V and J ends were trimmed by 4 bases and 10 bases, with 13 bases remaining between them. Germline V gene lookup returns CDR1 GTSNPN and CDR2 SVGIG (reference sequence). The CDR3 DNA reads TGTGCCTGGAATCAAGGGAACTCAGCTTTCTTT. Protein: CAWNQGNSAFF.

This rearrangement joins TRBV29-1 to TRBJ1-2; no firm D call. The CDR3 runs to 13 residues. V was pared by 7 bases and J by 3 bases, with 15 bases between. CDR1 and CDR2 (germline): SQVTM, ANQGSEA. The CDR3 spells CSASWREDYGYTF. CDR3 coding DNA: TGCAGCGCCTCCTGGCGAGAGGACTATGGCTACACCTTC.

This rearrangement joins TRBV6-8 to TRBJ1-5; D not resolved. Germline values: CDR1 MNHGY, CDR2 SAAAGT. The V and J ends lost 8 bases and 5 bases respectively, with 16 bases between them. The CDR3 consists of 14 residues. Here the CDR3 reads CASLQSGRYQPQHF. The CDR3 DNA reads TGTGCCAGCCTTCAGAGCGGGCGGTATCAGCCCCAGCATTTT.

The rearrangement uses TRBV28 and TRBJ1-3, with D hard to call. Germline loops: CDR1 MDHEN, CDR2 SYDVKM. The CDR3 contains 13 residues. Trimming removed 7 bases from V and 8 bases from J, with 15 bases in between. DNA for the CDR3: TGTGCCAGCAAACGGACGGCACGGGACACCATATATTTT. Translation gives CASKRTARDTIYF.

This sequence joins TRBV11-3 and TRBJ1-4, with D unclear. The V end was cut by 2 bases, the J end by 5 bases, with 12 bases between. Per the germline V gene, CDR1 is SGHNT and CDR2 is YENEEA. The CDR3 is made up of 15 amino acids. The CDR3 DNA reads TGTGCCAGCAGCTTATTGATCGGTCCAAATGAAAAACTGTTTTTT. It codes for CASSLLIGPNEKLFF.

The chain has TRBV7-7 and TRBJ1-6; 8 nucleotides match TRBD1. The CDR3 spans 14 residues. The V gene's germline CDR1 is SSHAT and CDR2 FNYEAQ (reference sequence). The V gene end was trimmed by 5 bases and the J gene end by 7 bases; junction bases not matched to a gene: 4. CDR3 residues: CASSLDRGNSPLHF. CDR3 sequence (DNA): TGTGCCAGCAGCCTTGACAGGGGAAATTCACCCCTCCACTTT.

The chain uses TRBV18 and TRBJ1-1; tentative D call: TRBD1 (5 bases). V gave up 4 bases and J gave up 7 bases, with 22 bases separating them. The length of the CDR3 is 16 residues. Looked up from germline, CDR1 is KGHSH and CDR2 is LQKENI. The CDR3 DNA sequence: TGTGCCAGCTCACGACCTGGGGGTTACGGCTCCGATGAAGCTTTCTTT. Translating gives CASSRPGGYGSDEAFF. Using reference TRBV18 and TRBJ1-1 for the parts outside the CDR3, the full variable domain is NAGVMQNPRHLVRRRGQEARLRCSPMKGHSHVYWYRQLPEEGLKFMVYLQKENIIDESGMPKERFSAEFPKEGPSILRIQQVVRGDSAAYFCASSRPGGYGSDEAFFGQGTRLTVV.

The chain is built from TRBV11-3 and TRBJ2-6, with 10 bases aligning to TRBD1. Germline V lookup: CDR1 SGHNT, CDR2 YENEEA. This CDR3 has 15 amino acids. J was trimmed by 4 bases and V by 5 bases; bases with no gene match: 2. The CDR3 bases are TGTGCCAGCAGCGACAGGGGGCTCGGGGCCAACGTCCTGACTTTC. Amino acid sequence: CASSDRGLGANVLTF.

The rearrangement joins TRBV10-3 to TRBJ2-6; D gene unclear. The CDR3 is 15 residues long. The germline V gene encodes CDR1 ENHRY and CDR2 SYGVKD. V was shortened by 0 bases and J by 0 bases, with 3 bases between the two germline ends. In DNA, the CDR3 is TGTGCCATCAGTGAGTCACACTCTGGGGCCAACGTCCTGACTTTC. Protein: CAISESHSGANVLTF.

The chain links TRBV7-7 to TRBJ1-3; D gene unclear. This CDR3 has 15 amino acids. Per the germline V gene, CDR1 is SSHAT and CDR2 is FNYEAQ (reference sequence). V was pared by 1 base and J by 1 base, with 8 bases between. CDR3: CASSLVGLSGNTIYF. The CDR3 nucleotides are TGTGCCAGCAGCTTAGTAGGGTTATCTGGAAACACCATATATTTT.

J is TRBJ1-5 and V is TRBV6-8; 7 bases are shared with TRBD1. The CDR3 is made up of 13 amino acids. V lost 5 bases and J lost 4; bases outside the gene matches: 2. Germline V gene sequence: CDR1 MNHGY, CDR2 SAAAGT. The CDR3 here is CASSQGENQPQHF. CDR3 coding DNA: TGTGCCAGCAGTCAGGGGGAGAATCAGCCCCAGCATTTT.